This T cell receptor beta chain was sequenced for a study of shared clonotypes between healthy human individuals. Background on the study: CD8 memory received one plate per donor, CD8 naive two, CD4 memory three and CD4 naive three.

The naive CD8 subset, CD45RO-negative cells positively selected for CCR7, excluded terminally differentiated effector memory CD45RA+ cells. Germline lookup yields CDR1 MDHEN and CDR2 SYDVKM. The V end was cut by 6 bases, the J end by 7 bases, with 12 bases between. CDR3 size: 12 residues. Data came from immunoSEQ multiplex PCR; TCRdb stores just in-frame clones and leaves some out. In the table there are roughly 590,000 clones, roughly 95% of which are singletons. This chain joins TRBV28 and TRBJ1-1; possible D gene TRBD1, 5 bases. Material for sequencing was naive CD8+ T cells sorted from blood. The clonotype was recovered from a woman younger than 45 in good health. The CDR3 loop is CASRGRFGEAFF. For the CDR3, the DNA is TGTGCCAGCAGGGGACGGTTTGGTGAAGCTTTCTTT.